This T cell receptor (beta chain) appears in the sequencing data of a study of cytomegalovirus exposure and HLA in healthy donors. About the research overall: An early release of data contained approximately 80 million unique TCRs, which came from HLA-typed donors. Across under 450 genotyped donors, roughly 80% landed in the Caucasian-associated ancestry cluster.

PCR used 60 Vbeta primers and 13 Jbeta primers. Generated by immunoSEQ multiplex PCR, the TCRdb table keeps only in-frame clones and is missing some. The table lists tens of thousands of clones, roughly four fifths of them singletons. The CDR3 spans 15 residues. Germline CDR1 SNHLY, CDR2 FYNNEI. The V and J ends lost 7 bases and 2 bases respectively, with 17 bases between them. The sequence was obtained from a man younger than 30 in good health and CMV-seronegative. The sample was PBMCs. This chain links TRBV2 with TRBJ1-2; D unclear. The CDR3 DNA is TGTGCCAGCAAGGAGGATAGAAACGAGAACTATGGCTACACCTTC. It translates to CASKEDRNENYGYTF. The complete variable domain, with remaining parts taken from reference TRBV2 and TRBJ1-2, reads EPEVTQTPSHQVTQMGQEVILRCVPISNHLYFYWYRQILGQKVEFLVSFYNNEISEKSEIFDDQFSVERPDGSNFTLKIRSTKLEDSAMYFCASKEDRNENYGYTFGSGTRLTVV.